This T cell receptor beta chain stems from a study of shared clonotypes between healthy human individuals (dated by TCRdb to between 2020 and 2021). Some background on the complete study: A few men and a couple of women, aged 18 to 49 years, made up the cohort. For each donor, three plates each were used for CD4 naive and CD4 memory, two plates were used for CD8 naive, and one plate was used for CD8 memory. Blood TCR repertoires of a handful of healthy adults were deeply sequenced to estimate repertoire size and the extent of clonotype sharing between individuals. Different laboratories and diverse techniques were used to prepare libraries and sequence TCR repertoires, to increase sequencing depth and limit assay-specific biases. Leukapheresis yielded between about 0.94 and 8.9 billion PBMCs per donor.

The donors were healthy, HIV-negative adults who had no recently reported acute infections or vaccinations. Every donor was a Caucasian adult residing in Nashville, Tennessee, USA. CD4+ T cells were enriched by magnetic negative selection, after which naive cells were positively selected on CD45RA and the negative fraction was taken as the memory subset. Blood was obtained by leukapheresis, after which PBMCs were separated by Ficoll-Histopaque density gradient centrifugation and cryopreserved in liquid nitrogen vapor phase. Analytical flow cytometry was used to check the purity and quantity of every magnetically sorted T cell population. Each sorted fraction had its genomic DNA isolated and then quantified by UV absorbance on a Nanodrop 2000c. The germline V gene specifies SGHTA as CDR1 and FQGNSA as CDR2. The CDR3 covers 18 residues, taking in both the cysteine and the phenylalanine. CDR3 DNA only is kept here, 54 bases in frame from base 1. Germline trimming amounts to 3 bases on V and 6 bases on J, with 17 as the count of junction bases outside the gene matches.

This clone was found once. This clone's antigen is unknown. Nothing much larger sits one base from this clone, and base qualities are not available. The full study reports these points: Compared with non-shared clonotypes, the clonotypes found in all four sorted-subset donors had higher generation probabilities. Sampling was restricted to blood, and TCR repertoires in tissues likely differ from the TCR repertoires found in blood. Sharing across a handful of donors was observed for 5% to 6.5% of naive CD4, 3% to 3.5% of naive CD8, over 2% of memory CD4, and around 0.44% of memory CD8 clonotypes. Based on pairwise subsampling, the degree of clonotype sharing among donors was expected to be affected by sequencing depth. Naive subsets generally had larger estimated clonotype richness than memory subsets did. Even with the large sequencing depth, rarefaction of the sorted-subset datasets indicated that sequencing was incomplete. Because the study included only a small number of donors, the genetic and exposure-history diversity represented was limited.

TCR CDR3 regions were amplified from genomic DNA by multiplex PCR using the deep immunoSEQ assay. For each cell subset, the extracted genomic DNA was distributed evenly across all wells of several immunoSEQ 96-well plates, and each plate served as one replicate. For sorted subsets, each replicate PCR was loaded with approximately 200 ng genomic DNA, equivalent to about 30,000 T cell genomes. Purified libraries were measured with a Qubit 3.0 fluorometer, size-checked on a Bioanalyzer 2100, and measured again with the KAPA Library Quantification kit. Each immunoSEQ 96-well plate was sequenced on its own single-read 150-cycle Illumina NextSeq 550 flow cell. Turning to the authors' computational methods: Because the immunoSEQ output held only junctional sequences and lacked quality scores, the filtering could not match the filtering applied to full-length reads. To assign V/J genes and CDR3, sequences were annotated against IMGT germline references using PyIR, a Python wrapper for IgBLAST v1.9. Any read was removed if the V/J assignment was weak (E-value above 1e-6), the CDR3 was missing, or the read contained stop codons, out-of-frame junctions, or ambiguous translated residues. V3J clonotypes were defined as sequences sharing the same inferred V gene, J gene, and CDR3 amino acid sequence. To compute the percentage overlap between repertoires, the number of shared unique clonotypes was divided by the size of the smaller repertoire. Repertoire richness was assessed with RTK rarefaction, the Chao1 estimator, and Recon v2.1 estimates of unobserved clonotypes. OLGA was used to compute generation probabilities for all TCRbeta clonotypes that the gDNA method yielded from a handful of donors. The clones in this table, taken by TCRdb from immuneACCESS, are in-frame only. Not every clone is retained; where verified, under half of the shortfall comes from an unresolved V gene, and the cause of the rest is unknown. V, J and clone size are taken as reported in that table, and D and trimming were inferred from the DNA itself. The sample table lists over 1.5 million clones, approximately 98% of them with a count of one. The ten largest clones add up to 0.4% to 0.55% of the sample.

In this chain, TRBV7-2 is recombined with TRBJ2-1, with TRBD2 matching 7 junction bases. Material: naive CD4+ T cells sorted from blood. In light of the paper, this sample's cell subset or site label describes: CD45RA+ positively selected. This sequence was found in a young man in good health. CDR3 reads: CASSFEQLRRERRNEQFF. The DNA reads TGTGCCAGCAGCTTCGAACAGCTCCGGCGGGAGCGACGCAATGAGCAGTTCTTC.